This TCR beta chain is drawn from a study of T cell repertoires in cytomegalovirus infection. Study at large: Public TCR beta signatures marked donors with CMV infection and the matching HLA. Whole-study results and caveats: Public TCR beta family frequency separated CMV-and-HLA carriers, including in an independent cohort. Clonotype analysis showed dominance of the ex vivo response by HLA-C-restricted CMV-specific TCR beta clonotypes.

This clonotype was counted only a few times. Its antigen is unidentified. The junction had 10 bases not matched to a gene; V was cut back by 7 bases and J by 4 bases. CDR1 and CDR2 from the germline V gene are DFQATT and SNEGSKA (reference sequence). CDR3 length: 13 amino acids. TCRdb reprocessed the reads with MiXCR, giving one entry per CDR3 protein. The table lists roughly 90,000 distinct CDR3 sequences, around 32% of them singletons. This receptor was taken from a human donor in good health (CMV status not recorded). Some clones in this sample may be carry-over from other donors' samples. This chain uses TRBV20-1 with TRBJ2-7; TRBD1 matches at 7 bases. The starting material was CD8+ T cells from cultured PBMCs, obtained from culture after CMV antigen stimulation. The CDR3 DNA sequence: TGCAGTGTCCTCCTGACAGGGAAGTACGAGCAGTACTTC. This gives the protein CSVLLTGKYEQYF.